The clone carrying this TCR beta chain was recorded many times. A TCRbeta library incorporating unique molecular identifiers was prepared. TCRdb processed the PCR reads anew with MiXCR; each CDR3 protein has one entry. This table has some 590,000 distinct CDR3 sequences, approximately 10% appearing once. These data belong to a study of T-cell reconstitution after alpha-beta-depleted transplantation in children. This CDR3 is built from 15 residues. The germline gives CDR1 SQVTM, CDR2 ANQGSEA. V was clipped by 4 bases and J by 0 bases, with 16 bases between them. The specimen comprised PBMCs from the stem cell graft donor, sampled from the stem cell graft. The genes are TRBV29-1 and TRBJ2-7; possibly TRBD2 for D (6 bases). This TCR came from a human donor who donated a stem cell graft to a child with acute myeloid leukemia. The CDR3 nucleotides read TGCAGCGTTGCGGCGCCGGACGGGAGCTCCTACGAGCAGTACTTC. It encodes CSVAAPDGSSYEQYF.